The 17 T cell receptor beta chains below were found in one sample sequenced in a study of T-cell reconstitution after alpha-beta-depleted transplantation in children. Library preparation (for TCRbeta) was performed with unique molecular identifiers. TCRdb fed the PCR reads into MiXCR, producing one record per CDR3 protein. Among roughly 500,000 distinct CDR3 sequences, approximately 10% were seen once, and the ten largest hold just over 2%. The specimen comprised PBMCs, sampled before TCRalphabeta/CD19-depleted stem cell transplant. Receptor source: a child younger than 10 with inherited bone marrow failure, due to receive a stem cell transplant.

The chain combines TRBV9 with TRBJ2-1, with D possibly being TRBD2 (6 bases). CDR3 length equals 17 residues. Germline CDR1 SGDLS, CDR2 YYNGEE. V lost 4 bases and J lost 1, with 18 bases in between. Written as DNA, the CDR3 is TGTGCCAGCAGCCCTACGCACGGGGGAATATCCTACAATGAGCAGTTCTTC. Amino acid sequence: CASSPTHGGISYNEQFF.

This clonotype has a count of ten or more. The rearrangement uses TRBV29-1 and TRBJ1-2, with 9 bases that match TRBD1. Germline CDR1 SQVTM, CDR2 ANQGSEA. Unmatched junction bases numbered 2, after V lost 4 bases and J lost 2 bases. The CDR3 consists of 13 residues. This chain's CDR3 is CSVGTGENYGYTF. CDR3 coding DNA: TGCAGCGTTGGGACAGGGGAGAACTATGGCTACACCTTC. The full variable domain, completed using reference TRBV29-1 and TRBJ1-2, is SAVISQKPSRDICQRGTSLTIQCQVDSQVTMMFWYRQQPGQSLTLIATANQGSEATYESGFVIDKFPISRPNLTFSTLTVSNMSPEDSSIYLCSVGTGENYGYTFGSGTRLTVV.

This clonotype was seen at least ten times. V usage is TRBV7-2 and J usage is TRBJ2-4; TRBD2 might be the D (6 bases). The CDR3 runs 16 residues. Looked up from germline, CDR1 is SGHTA and CDR2 is FQGNSA. Trimming cost V 5 bases and J 1 base, with 15 bases left between them. In DNA, the CDR3 is TGTGCCAGCAGCCGTCGGGGGTTGGGGGCCAAAAACATTCAGTACTTC. Translated, it gives CASSRRGLGAKNIQYF.

The chain carries TRBV29-1 and TRBJ1-1, with D possibly TRBD1 on 5 matching bases. CDR3 length: 12 residues. The V end lost 3 bases, the J end lost 1 base, and 6 bases lay between the germline ends. The germline V gene has CDR1 SQVTM and CDR2 ANQGSEA. This CDR3 is CSVEGGNTEAFF. DNA of the CDR3: TGCAGCGTTGAGGGGGGGAACACTGAAGCTTTCTTT.

This clonotype was seen only once. A clone one base away is much larger, so this may be a read error. The gene calls are TRBV9 and TRBJ2-7; TRBD1 is a possible D gene (5 bases). CDR3 length equals 15 residues. The germline V gene has CDR1 SGDLS and CDR2 YYNGEE. Written as DNA, the CDR3 is TGTGCCAGCAGCGTAGCTGTGGGGCAGGCCTACGAGCTGTACTTC. The encoded protein is CASSVAVGQAYELYF.

Ten or more counts support this clonotype. J is TRBJ1-2 and V is TRBV12-3 or TRBV12-4; D unclear. Trimming removed 3 bases at V and 6 bases at J, with 8 bases between. CDR3 length: 12 residues. CDR3 sequence: CASSFLLDGYTF. DNA for the CDR3: TGTGCCAGCAGTTTTTTGTTAGATGGCTACACCTTC.

V is TRBV7-8 and J is TRBJ2-7; D uncertain. Trimming left V 5 bases short and J 2 bases short, with 16 bases between. The germline CDR1 and CDR2 sequences are SGHVS and FQNEAQ. CDR3 length equals 15 residues. The CDR3 region has the DNA TGTGCCAGCAGCGCTAGAGCCGACCTGGCCTACGAGCAGTACTTC. It encodes CASSARADLAYEQYF.

In this sample, this clonotype turned up many times. This chain joins TRBV7-2 and TRBJ2-3; D might be TRBD1 (6 bases). The CDR3 extends over 15 amino acids. Germline CDR1 is SGHTA and CDR2 is FQGNSA. Trimming took off 1 base at V and 7 bases at J, with 15 bases between the two ends. The CDR3 region has the DNA TGTGCCAGCAGCTTAGGGTCCTCTAGGGACAATACGCAGTATTTT. Its translation is CASSLGSSRDNTQYF.

The rearrangement links TRBV7-9 to TRBJ2-5, with D hard to call. Germline V gives CDR1 SEHNR, CDR2 FQNEAQ (reference sequence). CDR3 size: 16 residues. The V end lost 5 bases, the J end lost 0 bases, and 16 bases lay between the germline ends. The DNA for the CDR3 is TGTGCCAGCAGCACCCACTTGGTATGGGACCAAGAGACCCAGTACTTC. Protein sequence: CASSTHLVWDQETQYF. The full variable domain, rest sourced from reference TRBV7-9 and TRBJ2-5, is DTGVSQNPRHKITKRGQNVTFRCDPISEHNRLYWYRQTLGQGPEFLTYFQNEAQLEKSRLLSDRFSAERPKGSFSTLEIQRTEQGDSAMYLCASSTHLVWDQETQYFGPGTRLLVL.

This clonotype showed up many times. The V and J genes are TRBV6-4 and TRBJ2-1; 10 bases match TRBD1. The CDR3 runs 14 residues. CDR1 is MRHNA, CDR2 SNTAGT, per germline. The junction had 2 bases not matched to a gene; V was cut back by 3 bases and J by 6 bases. The CDR3 DNA sequence: TGTGCCAGCAGTGAGGGGACAGGGGTCAATGAGCAGTTCTTC. Protein: CASSEGTGVNEQFF.

This clonotype was counted between two and nine times. V and J are TRBV24-1 and TRBJ1-5; TRBD1 is a possible D gene (6 bases). Germline V gene sequence: CDR1 KGHDR, CDR2 SFDVKD. Trimming left V 4 bases short and J 7 bases short, with 16 bases between. CDR3 length: 15 residues. CDR3 sequence (DNA): TGTGCCACCAGTGACCCTACAGGGTCGGGGCAGCCCCAGCATTTT. Its protein is CATSDPTGSGQPQHF.

V is TRBV6-5 and J is TRBJ1-2; maybe TRBD1 (5 bases). V was cut by 7 bases and J by 2 bases, with 14 bases left in between. The germline V gene has CDR1 MNHEY and CDR2 SVGAGI. CDR3 size: 14 residues. The CDR3 protein is CASMGWDGNYGYTF. The CDR3 DNA follows: TGTGCCAGCATGGGTTGGGACGGAAACTATGGCTACACCTTC.

This clonotype was picked up many times. V and J are TRBV4-1 and TRBJ2-1, with TRBD2 matching over 7 bases. The CDR3 length is 15 residues. The trim removed 3 bases at V and 6 bases at J, leaving 8 bases unmatched. The germline gives CDR1 MGHRA, CDR2 YSYEKL. The CDR3 DNA sequence: TGCGCCAGCAGCCAGGGAGGGAGGGGAGGCAATGAGCAGTTCTTC. It yields the protein CASSQGGRGGNEQFF.

The table lists this clonotype with many counts. The chain recombines TRBV4-3 with TRBJ2-7; 7 nucleotides match TRBD2. The CDR3 consists of 14 residues. Trimming removed 4 bases from V and 4 bases from J; junction bases left unmatched: 7. The germline CDR1 and CDR2 sequences are LGHNA and YSLEER. The CDR3 bases are TGCGCCAGCAGCCCCGGACTAGGGTCGTACGAGCAGTACTTC. This sequence encodes CASSPGLGSYEQYF.

This clonotype was counted many times. The genes are TRBV4-2 and TRBJ1-1; 10 bases align to TRBD1. CDR1 and CDR2 from the germline V gene are LGHNA and YNFKEQ. Trimming took 5 bases from V and 6 from J; bases not matched to a gene: 6. The CDR3 has 14 residues. Written as DNA, the CDR3 is TGTGCCAGCAGCGTCGGGACAGGGGAGGCTGAAGCTTTCTTT. It specifies CASSVGTGEAEAFF.

The genes are TRBV5-4 and TRBJ2-1, with 10 bases matching TRBD2. Germline CDR1 is SGHNT and CDR2 is YYREEE (reference sequence). This CDR3 is 15 amino acids long. V was clipped by 4 bases and J by 3 bases; unmatched bases: 4. Written as DNA, the CDR3 is TGTGCCAGCAGCCTACCTAGCGGGAGCTACAATGAGCAGTTCTTC. Translation gives CASSLPSGSYNEQFF.

This chain joins TRBV28 and TRBJ2-7; TRBD2 might be the D (5 bases). Germline V CDR1 and CDR2: MDHEN, SYDVKM. The germline V and J ends were trimmed by 7 bases and 3 bases, with 16 bases remaining between them. This CDR3 has 14 amino acids. The CDR3 spells CASNEIPGGYEQYF. CDR3 coding DNA: TGTGCCAGCAATGAGATACCAGGAGGCTACGAGCAGTACTTC.